This T cell receptor beta chain stems from a study of response to subunit inactivated influenza vaccine. TCRdb reprocessed the RT-PCR reads via MiXCR and lists one record per CDR3 protein. Of roughly 500,000 distinct CDR3 sequences detected, roughly 23% appear once; the ten largest clones hold around 2.8%. There are a few counts of this clonotype. V lost 3 bases and J lost 6, with 6 bases in between. Germline V CDR1 and CDR2: MDHEN, SYDVKM. This CDR3 is 12 amino acids long. Separately, the same data were catalogued under a study of T cells expressing NK-cell markers. That work contributes: TCR beta libraries carry UMIs added by 5'RACE template switching. Of eight sequenced donors, seven were HCMV-seropositive and one HCMV-seronegative. Over 5 donors carried dominant NKG2C+ clonotypes that made up roughly 1.0-8% of their CD8+ T cells. A few donors' CD3+CD56-NKG2C+ cells were dominated by the same clonotypes. Specificity for HCMV among expanded NKG2C+ T cell clones was not established.

The sample here was CD4+ T cells sorted from PBMCs, taken roughly 12 days after vaccination. This TCR came from a man aged 45-60 years who received an inactivated influenza vaccine. V is TRBV28 and J is TRBJ1-5; no definite D call. The CDR3 DNA follows: TGTGCCAGCAGTTTGAGGCTTCAGCCCCAGCATTTT. Protein product: CASSLRLQPQHF.